The 24 T cell receptor beta chains listed next were all sequenced from one sample in a study of blood T cell repertoires in COVID-19. Produced via immunoSEQ multiplex PCR; TCRdb's table is partial and in-frame only. This repertoire shows about 120,000 clones, around four fifths found once; its top ten account for about 2.1%. Sequencing was done on a sample of peripheral blood. The source is a man aged 30 to 39 with acute or convalescent COVID-19.

V gene TRBV7-9 combines with J gene TRBJ2-1; D remains ambiguous. Trimming took 2 bases from V and 5 from J, leaving 4 bases between them. The CDR3 consists of 12 residues. Germline assignment: CDR1 SEHNR and CDR2 FQNEAQ (reference sequence). The CDR3 here is CASSLYNNEQFF. CDR3 coding DNA: TGTGCCAGCAGCTTATATAACAATGAGCAGTTCTTC.

This chain joins TRBV7-9 and TRBJ1-2; maybe TRBD1 (6 bases). Germline V gene lookup returns CDR1 SEHNR and CDR2 FQNEAQ (reference sequence). This CDR3 spans 13 amino acids. Trimming stripped 1 base from V and 8 bases from J, with 11 bases between. The CDR3: CASSLEGVWGYTF. The CDR3 region has the DNA TGTGCCAGCAGCTTAGAGGGGGTTTGGGGCTACACCTTC. Looking up the rest from reference TRBV7-9 and TRBJ1-2 gives the full variable domain: DTGVSQNPRHKITKRGQNVTFRCDPISEHNRLYWYRQTLGQGPEFLTYFQNEAQLEKSRLLSDRFSAERPKGSFSTLEIQRTEQGDSAMYLCASSLEGVWGYTFGSGTRLTVV.

This clone was seen once. V is TRBV6-2 or TRBV6-3 and J is TRBJ2-1; TRBD2 aligns across 14 bases. The CDR3 is 18 residues long. Germline CDR1 and CDR2: MNHEY and SVGEGT. V lost 4 bases to trimming and J lost 9 bases; unmatched junction nucleotides: 14. CDR3 sequence (DNA): TGTGCCAGCAGTTCTCCATTACCGACTAGCGGGGGGGCCCCTGAGCAGTTCTTC. Its translation is CASSSPLPTSGGAPEQFF.

This clone came up a few times. DNA for the CDR3: TGTGCCAGCGGGCGGGGGTACTACGAGCAGTACGTC. Residues: CASGRGYYEQYV. The chain has TRBV11-2 and TRBJ2-7, with TRBD2 identical over 7 bases. CDR3 size: 12 residues. Germline V CDR1 and CDR2: SGHAT, FQNNGV. Trimming at V came to 8 bases and at J to 3 bases, leaving 4 bases not matched to a gene.

V and J are TRBV10-1 and TRBJ2-2; 9 bases fit TRBD2. There are 16 residues in the CDR3. The trim removed 3 bases at V and 0 bases at J, leaving 2 bases unmatched. CDR1 and CDR2 from the germline V gene are WNHNN and SYGVQD (reference sequence). CDR3 residues: CASSDSSGTNTGELFF. The CDR3 coding sequence is TGCGCCAGCAGTGATTCTAGCGGGACGAACACCGGGGAGCTGTTTTTT.

The chain carries TRBV2 and TRBJ2-3; D not certain. The germline CDR1 and CDR2 sequences are SNHLY and FYNNEI. This CDR3 is 15 amino acids long. V lost 4 bases and J lost 0, with 11 bases in between. CDR3 nucleotides: TGTGCCAGCAGTGCGTTAGAATTTAGCACAGATACGCAGTATTTT. Translation gives CASSALEFSTDTQYF.

The chain has TRBV5-3 and TRBJ2-7, with 10 bases identical to TRBD2. TRBV5-3 is an ORF for which the function is uncertain. The J segment lost 1 base and the V segment lost 0 bases, leaving 4 bases of the junction unmatched. The CDR3 spans 16 residues. This CDR3 reads CARSLAPSGGSYEQYF. Here the CDR3 DNA reads TGTGCCAGAAGCTTGGCCCCTAGCGGGGGATCCTACGAGCAGTACTTC.

The gene calls are TRBV5-6 and TRBJ2-3; 12 bases line up with TRBD2. The V gene's germline CDR1 is SGHDT and CDR2 YYEEEE. This CDR3 is 15 amino acids long. The V segment lost 9 bases and the J segment 3 bases; nucleotides outside the gene matches: 8. The CDR3 protein is CATRSSGGVTDTQYF. CDR3 DNA sequence: TGTGCCACCAGGTCTAGCGGGGGGGTGACAGATACGCAGTATTTT.

The chain joins TRBV5-5 to TRBJ1-1; TRBD1 aligns across 8 bases. V shed 1 base and J 6 bases; nucleotides not matched to a gene: 2. CDR3 length: 13 residues. Germline V CDR1 and CDR2: SGHKS, YYEKEE (reference sequence). CDR3 coding DNA: TGTGCCAGCAGCTTGACAGGGGGTGCTGAAGCTTTCTTT. Protein sequence: CASSLTGGAEAFF.

The gene calls are TRBV20-1 and TRBJ2-1; TRBD1 is a possible D gene (6 bases). Germline CDR1 is DFQATT and CDR2 is SNEGSKA (reference sequence). The CDR3 sequence is 12 residues long. Between the trimmed V and J ends, which lost 3 bases and 12 bases, there was a span of 15 bases. The chain's CDR3 is CSASFQGHAQFF. Here the CDR3 DNA reads TGCAGTGCTAGTTTTCAGGGACACGCGCAGTTCTTC.

This clone was picked up one time. The chain employs TRBV7-5 and TRBJ1-1; TRBD1 reflects the table's D call only, with no check against the DNA. TRBV7-5 has pseudogene status. The CDR3 has 15 amino acids. The CDR3 nucleotides read TGTGCCAGAAGCTTAAAAAGGGGGTTTAACACTGAAGCTTTCTTT. It specifies CARSLKRGFNTEAFF.

The chain joins TRBV11-2 to TRBJ2-1, with a possible D match to TRBD2 (6 bases). The germline V and J ends were trimmed by 2 bases and 5 bases, with 10 bases remaining between them. Per germline, CDR1 SGHAT and CDR2 FQNNGV. The length of the CDR3 is 14 residues. CDR3 in amino acids: CASSLPAGHNEQFF. CDR3 coding DNA: TGTGCCAGCAGCTTACCTGCGGGACACAATGAGCAGTTCTTC. The full variable domain, rest sourced from reference TRBV11-2 and TRBJ2-1, is EAGVAQSPRYKIIEKRQSVAFWCNPISGHATLYWYQQILGQGPKLLIQFQNNGVVDDSQLPKDRFSAERLKGVDSTLKIQPAKLEDSAVYLCASSLPAGHNEQFFGPGTRLTVL.

The genes are TRBV19 and TRBJ2-1, with D uncertain. This CDR3 comprises 15 residues. Germline loops: CDR1 LNHDA, CDR2 SQIVND (reference sequence). V was pared by 0 bases and J by 4 bases, with 10 bases between. CDR3 residues: CASSIETVEYNEQFF. In nucleotides, the CDR3 is TGTGCCAGTAGTATAGAGACGGTGGAGTACAATGAGCAGTTCTTC.

A single count supports this clone. The J gene is TRBJ1-2, the V gene TRBV10-3; D is undetermined. Germline loops: CDR1 ENHRY, CDR2 SYGVKD. This CDR3 region has 15 residues. The V end lost 4 bases, the J end lost 0 bases, and 12 bases lay between the germline ends. The CDR3 DNA reads as TGTGCCATCAGTGGGAGGAGGGAGGCTAACTATGGCTACACCTTC. Protein product: CAISGRREANYGYTF.

V gene TRBV11-2 combines with J gene TRBJ1-1, with D uncertain. The CDR3 is made up of 12 amino acids. Germline-derived CDR1 and CDR2 are SGHAT and FQNNGV. V was cut by 0 bases and J by 8 bases, with 7 bases left in between. CDR3 bases: TGTGCCAGCAGCTTAGATGGAGTCGAAGCTTTCTTT. This encodes CASSLDGVEAFF.

The chain uses TRBV6-2 or TRBV6-3 and TRBJ2-7; weak D call: TRBD2 (7 bases). Trimming removed 5 bases at V and 9 bases at J, with 20 bases between. CDR3 length equals 14 residues. From germline, CDR1 is MNHEY and CDR2 SVGEGT. CDR3 loop: CASSAGDILDGQYV. CDR3 sequence (DNA): TGTGCCAGCAGTGCGGGGGACATCCTAGATGGGCAGTACGTC.

The chain couples TRBV3-1 (or the pseudogene TRBV3-2) to TRBJ2-1; D is uncertain. V was pared by 4 bases and J by 7 bases, with 5 bases between. CDR3 length equals 11 residues. CDR1 and CDR2 (germline): LGHDT, YNNKEL (reference sequence). CDR3 DNA: TGTGCCAGCAGCCTAATAAATGAGCAGTTCTTC. Protein: CASSLINEQFF.

This clone showed up just a few times. The chain is built from TRBV7-9 and TRBJ1-2, with 8 bases identical to TRBD1. Germline V CDR1 and CDR2: SEHNR, FQNEAQ (reference sequence). The CDR3 extends over 14 amino acids. V dropped 3 bases and J dropped 5; count of bases not matched to a gene: 5. CDR3 nucleotide sequence: TGTGCCAGCAGCTTCCCCGGACAGGGTTATGGCTACACCTTC. The encoded protein is CASSFPGQGYGYTF.

The chain combines TRBV5-4 with TRBJ2-1; 14 nucleotides agree with TRBD2. V shed 3 bases and J 8 bases; nucleotides not matched to a gene: 4. Looked up from germline, CDR1 is SGHNT and CDR2 is YYREEE (reference sequence). The CDR3 covers 15 residues. CDR3 sequence (DNA): TGTGCCAGCAGCTCAGGGACTAGCGGGGGCTATGAGCAGTTCTTC. This codes for CASSSGTSGGYEQFF.

This sequence joins TRBV2 and TRBJ1-6, with D tentatively TRBD1 (5 bases). The length of the CDR3 is 14 residues. Germline assignment: CDR1 SNHLY and CDR2 FYNNEI. Trimming stripped 8 bases from V and 5 bases from J, with 13 bases between. The DNA of the CDR3 is TGTGCCAGCGGGTCGTGGGGCAATAATTCACCCCTCCACTTT. This encodes CASGSWGNNSPLHF.

About this clone: Germline is not matched at one junction end, which may reflect a read error. The chain combines TRBV7-7 with TRBJ1-4; the D gene is possibly TRBD1 (6 bases). Germline V gene data show CDR1 as SSHAT and CDR2 as FNYEAQ (reference sequence). This CDR3 contains 15 residues. CDR3 nucleotides: TGTGCTAGCAGCTTAGGGGCAGGGGAGAATGAAAAACTGTTTTTT. This gives the protein CASSLGAGENEKLFF.

The chain uses TRBV6-2 or TRBV6-3 and TRBJ2-7, with unresolved D. The length of the CDR3 is 13 residues. V shed 0 bases and J shed 11 bases, with 14 bases lying between them. Per the germline V gene, CDR1 is MNHEY and CDR2 is SVGEGT. CDR3 residues: CASSYSLSGWEYF. CDR3 coding DNA: TGTGCCAGCAGTTACTCGCTGTCAGGTTGGGAGTACTTC.

This clone was observed a handful of times. The chain carries TRBV19 and TRBJ1-3; unclear D gene. The CDR3 has 16 amino acids. CDR1 and CDR2 from the germline V gene are LNHDA and SQIVND (reference sequence). Trimming left V 3 bases short and J 0 bases short, with 12 bases between. The CDR3 here is CASSIWAPGSGNTIYF. The CDR3 DNA reads as TGTGCCAGTAGTATTTGGGCCCCAGGCTCTGGAAACACCATATATTTT.

This chain links TRBV4-3 with TRBJ1-1, with TRBD1 as a possible D gene (6 bases). The CDR3 contains 16 residues. Germline V gives CDR1 LGHNA, CDR2 YSLEER. The V end lost 0 bases, the J end lost 4 bases, and 15 bases lay between the germline ends. The CDR3 loop is CASSQDIGGSRTEAFF. CDR3 DNA: TGCGCCAGCAGCCAAGATATAGGGGGTAGTCGCACTGAAGCTTTCTTT.